This TCR beta chain was recovered during a study of sequential checkpoint blockade in melanoma. At the level of the study: First-line arms were nivolumab then ipilimumab, or the reverse, randomized 1:1. Findings of the study overall: In arm A, pretreatment tumor clonality was associated with response.

Noted treatment: randomized to nivolumab then ipilimumab (arm A) or the reverse (arm B). Profiled with immunoSEQ multiplex PCR; TCRdb holds only in-frame clones, not every one. The data contain more than 10,000 clones, around 28% of them singletons. Trimming removed 4 bases at V and 3 bases at J, with 14 bases between. Looked up from germline, CDR1 is SGHRS and CDR2 is YFSETQ. The CDR3 spans 14 residues. Comment on this clone: Its antigen is undetermined.

The chain has TRBV5-1 and TRBJ2-7; the D gene is possibly TRBD1 (6 bases). This specimen was tumor tissue (inferred from file names), taken from a patient given nivolumab and ipilimumab in sequence. This sequence originates from a human donor with melanoma. CDR3 nucleotides: TGCGCCAGCAGCCAAGCCCAAGGGGGCTACGAGCAGTACTTC. Translation: CASSQAQGGYEQYF.